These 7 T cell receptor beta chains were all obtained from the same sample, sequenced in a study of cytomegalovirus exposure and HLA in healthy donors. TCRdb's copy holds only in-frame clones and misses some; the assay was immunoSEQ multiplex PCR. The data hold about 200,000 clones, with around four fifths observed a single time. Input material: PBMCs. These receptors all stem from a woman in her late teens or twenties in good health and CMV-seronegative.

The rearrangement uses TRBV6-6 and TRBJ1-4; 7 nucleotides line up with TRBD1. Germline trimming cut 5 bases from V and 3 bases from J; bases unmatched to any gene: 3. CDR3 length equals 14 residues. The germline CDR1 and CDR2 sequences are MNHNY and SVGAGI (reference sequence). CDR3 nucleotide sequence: TGTGCCAGCAGTCTGGGACAGTCTAATGAAAAACTGTTTTTT. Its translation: CASSLGQSNEKLFF.

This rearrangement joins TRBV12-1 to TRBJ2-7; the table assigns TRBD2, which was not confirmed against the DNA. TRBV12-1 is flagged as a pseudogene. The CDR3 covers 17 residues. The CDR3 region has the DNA TGTGCCAGCAGCCCAGGTCGGGGGAGGAATGCGGCTTGCGAGCAGTACTTC. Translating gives CASSPGRGRNAACEQYF.

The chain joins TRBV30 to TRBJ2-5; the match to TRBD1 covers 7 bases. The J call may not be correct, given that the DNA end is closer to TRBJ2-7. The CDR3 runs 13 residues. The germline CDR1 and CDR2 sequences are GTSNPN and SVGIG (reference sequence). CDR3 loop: CAWSRDRPYEQYF. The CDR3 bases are TGTGCCTGGAGCCGGGACAGACCCTACGAGCAGTACTTC.

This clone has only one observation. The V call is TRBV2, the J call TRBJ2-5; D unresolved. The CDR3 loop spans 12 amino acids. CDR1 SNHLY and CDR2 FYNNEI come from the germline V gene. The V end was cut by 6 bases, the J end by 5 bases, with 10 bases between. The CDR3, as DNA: TGTGCCAGCAGAAGAAACGGGGAGACCCAGTACTTC. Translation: CASRRNGETQYF. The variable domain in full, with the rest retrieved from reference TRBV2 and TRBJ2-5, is EPEVTQTPSHQVTQMGQEVILRCVPISNHLYFYWYRQILGQKVEFLVSFYNNEISEKSEIFDDQFSVERPDGSNFTLKIRSTKLEDSAMYFCASRRNGETQYFGPGTRLLVL.

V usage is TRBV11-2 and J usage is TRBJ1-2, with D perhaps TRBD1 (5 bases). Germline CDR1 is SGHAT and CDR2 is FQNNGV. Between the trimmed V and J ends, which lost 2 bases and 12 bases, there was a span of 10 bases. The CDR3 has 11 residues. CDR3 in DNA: TGTGCCAGCAGCTTATTTGACAGCCACACCTTC. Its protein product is CASSLFDSHTF.

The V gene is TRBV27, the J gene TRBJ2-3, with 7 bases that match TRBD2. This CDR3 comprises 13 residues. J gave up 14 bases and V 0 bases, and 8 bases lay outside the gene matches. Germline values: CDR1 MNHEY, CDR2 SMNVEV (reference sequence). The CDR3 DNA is TGTGCCAGCAGTTTATCGCAAGGGACTAACCCGTATTTT. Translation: CASSLSQGTNPYF.

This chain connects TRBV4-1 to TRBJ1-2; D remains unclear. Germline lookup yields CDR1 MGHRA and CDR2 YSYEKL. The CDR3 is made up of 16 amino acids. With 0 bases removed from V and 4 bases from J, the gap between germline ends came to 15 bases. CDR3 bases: TGCGCCAGCAGCCAAGAGGCGACAAGCCCAGGCTATGGCTACACCTTC. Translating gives CASSQEATSPGYGYTF.